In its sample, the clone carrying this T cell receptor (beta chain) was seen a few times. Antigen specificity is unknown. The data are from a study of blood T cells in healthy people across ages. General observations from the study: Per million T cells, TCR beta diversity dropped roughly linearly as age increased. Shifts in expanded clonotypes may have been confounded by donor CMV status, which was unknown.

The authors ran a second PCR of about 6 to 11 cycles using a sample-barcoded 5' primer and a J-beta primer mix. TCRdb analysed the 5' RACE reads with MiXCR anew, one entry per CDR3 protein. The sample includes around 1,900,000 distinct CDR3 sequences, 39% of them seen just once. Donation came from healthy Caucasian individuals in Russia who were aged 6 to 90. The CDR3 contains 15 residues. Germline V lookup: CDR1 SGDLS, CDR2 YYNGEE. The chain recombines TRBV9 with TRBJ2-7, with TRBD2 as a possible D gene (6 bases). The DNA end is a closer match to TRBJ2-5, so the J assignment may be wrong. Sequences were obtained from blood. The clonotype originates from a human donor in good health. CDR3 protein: CASSVEGLNGKTQYF. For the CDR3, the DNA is TGTGCCAGCAGCGTGGAGGGACTCAACGGGAAGACCCAGTACTTC.